Sequencing of this TCR beta chain was carried out in a study of T cells after yellow fever vaccination. In regard to this clonotype: Its cognate antigen is unknown.

Study results and caveats: Weaker overall, the secondary response nonetheless peaked faster (day 5 versus 15). Researchers cautioned that FACS-sorted repertoires could harbor abundant clonotypes contaminating from the bulk population. Most clones from primary vaccination were detected again post-booster (96% CD4, about 88% CD8).

Germline CDR1 and CDR2: DFQATT and SNEGSKA (reference sequence). V gave up 6 bases and J gave up 2 bases; unmatched junction bases: 6. The CDR3 has 13 amino acids. TCRdb reanalysed the 5' RACE reads using MiXCR and keeps one entry per CDR3 protein. The sample records 550,000 or so distinct CDR3 sequences, about a fifth being singletons. The sequence derives from a man under 40 who received the YFV17D yellow fever vaccine. Sequences were derived from PBMCs, sampled 15 days after the yellow fever booster vaccination. The J gene is TRBJ2-5, the V gene TRBV20-1; 7 bases fit TRBD2. CDR3 nucleotides: TGCAGTGCCCCAGCGGGACCTCAAGAGACCCAGTACTTC. Its protein product is CSAPAGPQETQYF.